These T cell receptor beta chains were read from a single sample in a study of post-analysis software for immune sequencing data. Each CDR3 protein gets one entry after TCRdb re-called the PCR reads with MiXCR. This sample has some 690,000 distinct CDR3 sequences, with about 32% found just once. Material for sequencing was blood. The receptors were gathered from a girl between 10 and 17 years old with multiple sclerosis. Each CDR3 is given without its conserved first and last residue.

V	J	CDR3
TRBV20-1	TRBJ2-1	SAPKTSVDEQF
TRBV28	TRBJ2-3	ASTASDTQY
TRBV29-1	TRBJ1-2	SVEDGRNYGYT
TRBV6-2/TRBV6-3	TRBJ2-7	ASSVGTNTYEQY
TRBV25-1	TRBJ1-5	ASSDLNSNQPQH
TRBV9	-	ASSPPWMASGSYNEQY
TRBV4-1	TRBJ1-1	ASSQDGGRRDTEAF
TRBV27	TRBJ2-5	ASSLSQGGYETQY
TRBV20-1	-	SARVPLCEQY
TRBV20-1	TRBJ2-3	SARGQVRVGTDTQY
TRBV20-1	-	SANSIGEQY
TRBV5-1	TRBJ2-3	ASSLESREADTQY
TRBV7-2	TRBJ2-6	ASSPRGGLIAGVNVLT
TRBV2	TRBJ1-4	ASGGTANEKLF
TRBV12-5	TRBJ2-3	ASGLGWPNTDTQY
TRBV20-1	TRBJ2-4	SASPSQEIQY
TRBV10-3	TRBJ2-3	AISEALGSSTDTQY
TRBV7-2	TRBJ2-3	ASSARRQGPSTDTQY
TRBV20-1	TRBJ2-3	SATQIAGLSDTQY
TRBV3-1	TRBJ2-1	ASSRDRGYYNEQF
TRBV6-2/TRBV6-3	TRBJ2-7	ASSYMNVEQY
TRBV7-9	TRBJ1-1	ASSPTPIRTEAF
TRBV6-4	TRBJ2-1	ASRDTYNEQF
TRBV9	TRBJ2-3	ASSERQVSDTQY
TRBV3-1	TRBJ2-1	ASSHGDPGGNEQF
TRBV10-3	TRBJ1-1	AISPLNTEAF
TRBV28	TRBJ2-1	ASITLGTSGHNEQF
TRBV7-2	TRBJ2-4	ASSLLLTSGIQY
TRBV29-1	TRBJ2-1	SVEEVARNEQF
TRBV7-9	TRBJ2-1	ASSPQGGTGGPYNEQF
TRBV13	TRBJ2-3	ASSAGGHTDTQY
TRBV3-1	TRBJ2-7	ASSLPGLPREQY
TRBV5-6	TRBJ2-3	ASSLARGPSTDTQY
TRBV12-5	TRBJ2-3	ASGLSQTTSGEIQGTDTQY
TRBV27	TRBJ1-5	ASSYSRSIKPQH
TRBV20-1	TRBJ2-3	SASGDSRFTDTQY
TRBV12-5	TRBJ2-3	ASLGSTDTQY
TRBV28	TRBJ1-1	ASSFSDGPNTEAF
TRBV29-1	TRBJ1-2	SVEVGGGYT
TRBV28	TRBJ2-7	ASRPSGLLYEQY
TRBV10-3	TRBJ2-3	AISESPSGRARDTQY
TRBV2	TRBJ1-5	ASRTRTDSQPQH
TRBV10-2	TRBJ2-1	ASSGTAWASGGGWQF
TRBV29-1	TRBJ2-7	SVEGAGGIYEQY
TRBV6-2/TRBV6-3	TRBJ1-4	ASSYAGNEKLF
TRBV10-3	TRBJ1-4	AIGTGQGRGEKLF
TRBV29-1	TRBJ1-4	SVEMDDLGEKLF
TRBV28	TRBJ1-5	ASRTQGNQPQH
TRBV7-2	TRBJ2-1	ASSLVWNSEEQF
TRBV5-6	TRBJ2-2	ASSRGQPGSTGELF
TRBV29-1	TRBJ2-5	SVGKGGQGETQY
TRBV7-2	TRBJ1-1	ASSLTPNTEAF
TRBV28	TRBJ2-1	ASSSDREKF
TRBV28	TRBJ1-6	ASRLDSFYNSPLH